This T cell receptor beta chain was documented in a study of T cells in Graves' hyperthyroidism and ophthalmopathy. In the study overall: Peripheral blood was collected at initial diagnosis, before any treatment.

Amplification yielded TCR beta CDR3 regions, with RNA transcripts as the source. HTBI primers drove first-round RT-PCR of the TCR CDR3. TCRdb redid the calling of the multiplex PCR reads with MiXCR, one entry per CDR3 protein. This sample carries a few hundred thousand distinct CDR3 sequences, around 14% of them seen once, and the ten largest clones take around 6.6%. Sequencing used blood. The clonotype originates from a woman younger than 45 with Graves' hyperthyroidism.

The chain's CDR3 is CASSLLPGVHQETQYF. CDR3 sequence (DNA): TGTGCCAGCAGTTTATTACCCGGGGTCCACCAAGAGACCCAGTACTTC. J is TRBJ2-5 and V is TRBV27; tentative D call: TRBD2 (5 bases). With 1 base removed from V and 0 bases from J, the gap between germline ends came to 12 bases. Germline CDR1 MNHEY, CDR2 SMNVEV (reference sequence). This CDR3 is built from 16 residues.